The 22 T cell receptor beta chains below were found in one sample sequenced in a study of vaccination and CD4 T cells after COVID-19. The Oncomine TCR Beta short-read assay sequenced DNA from cultured CD4+ T cells. Via MiXCR, TCRdb re-called the PCR reads, giving one row per CDR3 protein. Of 15,000 to 20,000 distinct CDR3 sequences listed, approximately 46% are singletons. Regarding treatment: roughly 10-day PBMC culture with coronavirus spike peptide pools or control peptides (ViraFEST assay). Antigens of these TCRs are unknown. The sequenced sample consisted of CD4+ T cells from blood, cultured in vitro. These receptors were taken from a human donor who had recovered from COVID-19.

The chain has TRBV5-1 and TRBJ2-3; TRBD1 agrees at 7 bases. Germline-derived CDR1 and CDR2 are SGHRS and YFSETQ. The ends lost 4 bases at V and 0 bases at J; junction bases unmatched: 5. The CDR3 sequence is 15 residues long. CDR3 residues: CASSPRTGSTDTQYF. In DNA, the CDR3 is TGCGCCAGCAGCCCAAGGACAGGCAGCACAGATACGCAGTATTTT.

This clonotype was detected a few times. CDR3 protein: CASSTLTTNTEAFF. As DNA, the CDR3 is TGTGCCAGCAGCACACTGACCACAAACACTGAAGCTTTCTTT. V usage is TRBV5-8 and J usage is TRBJ1-1; no clear D gene. This CDR3 has 14 residues. V dropped 4 bases and J dropped 2 bases, with 12 bases sitting between them. Germline-derived CDR1 and CDR2 are SGHTS and YDEGEE.

The chain combines TRBV2 with TRBJ2-3; D is perhaps TRBD2 (6 bases). The CDR3 runs 14 residues. V lost 8 bases and J 4 bases, leaving 16 bases between the germline ends. The germline V gene has CDR1 SNHLY and CDR2 FYNNEI. The CDR3 DNA sequence: TGTGCCAGCGGCGGAGGACTACCTCCAGATACGCAGTATTTT. Protein product: CASGGGLPPDTQYF. Full variable domain (missing parts from reference TRBV2 and TRBJ2-3): EPEVTQTPSHQVTQMGQEVILRCVPISNHLYFYWYRQILGQKVEFLVSFYNNEISEKSEIFDDQFSVERPDGSNFTLKIRSTKLEDSAMYFCASGGGLPPDTQYFGPGTRLTVL.

This clonotype showed up just a few times. V and J are TRBV6-1 and TRBJ1-2; D possibly corresponds to TRBD1 (6 bases). CDR3 length equals 13 residues. Trimming stripped 8 bases from V and 3 bases from J, with 13 bases between. Germline CDR1 MNHNS, CDR2 SASEGT. The CDR3 reads CASYRAGDYGYTF. The CDR3 region has the DNA TGTGCCAGCTACAGGGCAGGGGACTATGGCTACACCTTC.

The chain couples TRBV7-3 to TRBJ2-3, with D maybe TRBD1 (6 bases). CDR3 size: 13 residues. The germline CDR1 and CDR2 sequences are SGHTA and FQGTGA. The germline V and J ends were trimmed by 2 bases and 6 bases, with 9 bases remaining between them. Written as DNA, the CDR3 is TGTGCCAGCAGCTTACACAGGGAGGATACGCAGTATTTT. Amino acids: CASSLHREDTQYF.

V is TRBV7-2 and J is TRBJ2-7; D is unresolved. V was trimmed by 5 bases and J by 8 bases, leaving 16 bases between them. The V gene's germline CDR1 is SGHTA and CDR2 FQGNSA. CDR3 length equals 13 residues. CDR3 DNA sequence: TGTGCCAGCAGCCGTTCCGTTGGCCTGAAGCAGTACTTC. Its protein is CASSRSVGLKQYF.

The chain is built from TRBV7-2 and TRBJ2-5, with 9 bases that match TRBD2. This CDR3 is 16 amino acids long. V was pared by 2 bases and J by 1 base, with 5 bases of the junction left unmatched. The V gene's germline CDR1 is SGHTA and CDR2 FQGNSA. In DNA form, the CDR3 reads TGTGCCAGCAGCTTACGGCGGGGGGGGCTCCAAGAGACCCAGTACTTC. Its protein product is CASSLRRGGLQETQYF.

J is TRBJ1-1 and V is TRBV10-3, with D hard to call. Germline CDR1 ENHRY, CDR2 SYGVKD. V was clipped by 2 bases and J by 1 base, with 8 bases between them. The CDR3 sequence is 14 residues long. CDR3 residues: CAISETSKNTEAFF. The CDR3 DNA follows: TGTGCCATCAGTGAGACTAGTAAGAACACTGAAGCTTTCTTT.

The rearrangement uses TRBV7-2 and TRBJ2-2, with D maybe TRBD1 (6 bases). The CDR3 spans 14 residues. CDR1 is SGHTA, CDR2 FQGNSA, per germline. Trimming removed 6 bases at V and 1 base at J, with 9 bases between. In nucleotides, the CDR3 is TGTGCCAGCAGGGAGACAGGGAACACCGGGGAGCTGTTTTTT. Encoded protein: CASRETGNTGELFF. Together with reference TRBV7-2 and TRBJ2-2, the CDR3 gives the full variable domain: GAGVSQSPSNKVTEKGKDVELRCDPISGHTALYWYRQSLGQGLEFLIYFQGNSAPDKSGLPSDRFSAERTGGSVSTLTIQRTQQEDSAVYLCASRETGNTGELFFGEGSRLTVL.

The chain has TRBV7-2 and TRBJ1-2; D not certain. This CDR3 region has 13 residues. The V gene lost 3 bases and the J gene lost 7 bases, with 12 bases spanning the gap. Germline values: CDR1 SGHTA, CDR2 FQGNSA. The CDR3 nucleotides read TGTGCCAGCAGCTTCAGAGGGCAGCGTGGCTACACCTTC. Protein: CASSFRGQRGYTF.

V and J are TRBV7-8 and TRBJ1-1; TRBD1 might be the D (5 bases). Germline-derived CDR1 and CDR2 are SGHVS and FQNEAQ. This CDR3 region has 16 residues. Trimming pared 0 bases from V and 1 base from J, leaving 12 bases between. CDR3 in amino acids: CASSLAGTATNTEAFF. The CDR3 DNA sequence: TGTGCCAGCAGCTTAGCGGGGACGGCAACGAACACTGAAGCTTTCTTT.

This rearrangement joins TRBV27 to TRBJ2-3; either TRBD1 or TRBD2 may fit D (5 bases each). Trimming removed 5 bases from V and 2 bases from J, with 11 bases in between. This CDR3 is built from 14 residues. Germline CDR1 reads MNHEY; CDR2 reads SMNVEV (reference sequence). CDR3 protein: CASSLGTDTDTQYF. The CDR3 DNA reads TGTGCCAGCAGTCTGGGGACGGACACAGATACGCAGTATTTT.

V is TRBV7-2 and J is TRBJ2-2, with 13 bases lining up with TRBD2. Trimming took 5 bases from V and 7 from J; bases not matched to a gene: 7. Per the germline V gene, CDR1 is SGHTA and CDR2 is FQGNSA. The CDR3 consists of 16 residues. The CDR3, as DNA: TGTGCCAGCAGCCGGACTAGCGGGAGTGGGAACGGGGAGCTGTTTTTT. Translation gives CASSRTSGSGNGELFF. Complete variable domain (other parts from reference TRBV7-2 and TRBJ2-2): GAGVSQSPSNKVTEKGKDVELRCDPISGHTALYWYRQSLGQGLEFLIYFQGNSAPDKSGLPSDRFSAERTGGSVSTLTIQRTQQEDSAVYLCASSRTSGSGNGELFFGEGSRLTVL.

This rearrangement joins TRBV5-1 to TRBJ2-7; 7 bases are a match to TRBD1. The CDR3 covers 12 residues. The junction had 2 bases not matched to a gene; V was cut back by 4 bases and J by 4 bases. The germline V gene encodes CDR1 SGHRS and CDR2 YFSETQ. In DNA, the CDR3 is TGCGCCAGCAGCAAGACAGGGTACGAGCAGTACTTC. As protein: CASSKTGYEQYF.

The rearrangement joins TRBV27 to TRBJ1-5; D is unclear. The CDR3 runs to 13 residues. Germline V gives CDR1 MNHEY, CDR2 SMNVEV (reference sequence). Trimming stripped 10 bases from V and 5 bases from J, with 15 bases between. This chain's CDR3 is CATITLSDQPQHF. CDR3 coding DNA: TGTGCCACTATCACCCTGTCGGATCAGCCCCAGCATTTT.

CDR3 sequence reads: CASKVGWGYTF. The CDR3 DNA sequence: TGTGCCAGCAAGGTGGGGTGGGGCTACACCTTC. J is TRBJ1-2 and V is TRBV12-3 or TRBV12-4; D remains ambiguous. The CDR3 is 11 residues long. Trimming took off 7 bases at V and 8 bases at J, with 11 bases between the two ends.

A few counts support this clonotype. V and J are TRBV6-1 and TRBJ1-1; possible D gene TRBD1, 6 bases. Germline V lookup: CDR1 MNHNS, CDR2 SASEGT. The CDR3 is 15 amino acids. The V end was cut by 5 bases, the J end by 1 base, with 14 bases between. CDR3 sequence reads: CASSPLMTGNTEAFF. The CDR3 coding sequence is TGTGCCAGCAGTCCACTCATGACAGGGAACACTGAAGCTTTCTTT.

This clonotype has a handful of counts. The V and J genes are TRBV7-2 and TRBJ2-4, with D perhaps TRBD1 or TRBD2 (5 bases each). Germline-derived CDR1 and CDR2 are SGHTA and FQGNSA. V lost 5 bases to trimming and J lost 6 bases, with 14 bases between them. This CDR3 comprises 14 residues. The CDR3 spells CASSKEGNTNIQYF. The CDR3 DNA reads as TGTGCCAGCAGCAAAGAGGGGAATACAAACATTCAGTACTTC.

The rearrangement joins TRBV18 to TRBJ1-5; the D gene is possibly TRBD1 (5 bases). The CDR3 length is 15 residues. V was cut by 2 bases and J by 4 bases, with 12 bases left in between. Germline lookup yields CDR1 KGHSH and CDR2 LQKENI. CDR3: CASSPNQGNNQPQHF. CDR3 sequence (DNA): TGTGCCAGCTCACCAAATCAGGGAAATAATCAGCCCCAGCATTTT.

This sequence joins TRBV12-3 or TRBV12-4 and TRBJ1-5; D gene ambiguous. The CDR3 consists of 14 residues. V shed 6 bases and J shed 0 bases, with 9 bases lying between them. CDR3 bases: TGTGCCAGCAGCCCATACACTAGCAATCAGCCCCAGCATTTT. The encoded protein is CASSPYTSNQPQHF.

This clonotype has more than one count but fewer than ten. The chain is built from TRBV7-9 and TRBJ1-4; D is unresolved. Germline loops: CDR1 SEHNR, CDR2 FQNEAQ (reference sequence). Deletions cut 1 base from V and 4 bases from J, with 10 bases between. The CDR3 spans 15 residues. The CDR3, as DNA: TGTGCCAGCAGCTTAGGGGCGCAGATTAATGAAAAACTGTTTTTT. Its translation: CASSLGAQINEKLFF.

The chain joins TRBV20-1 to TRBJ1-1; TRBD1 aligns across 9 bases. The V gene's germline CDR1 is DFQATT and CDR2 SNEGSKA (reference sequence). V was pared by 4 bases and J by 4 bases, with 4 bases of the junction left unmatched. The CDR3 covers 13 residues. CDR3 coding DNA: TGCAGTGCTAAAGGACAGGGGATCACTGAAGCTTTCTTT. It yields the protein CSAKGQGITEAFF.